What follows describes a single T cell receptor beta chain. Its antigen is not known. This CDR3 is 13 amino acids long. CDR1 and CDR2 (germline): MDHEN, SYDVKM. cDNA libraries for TRB were generated by 5' RACE incorporating UMI labels. TCRdb reanalyzed the 5' RACE reads, giving one entry per CDR3 protein sequence and no DNA. This sample's clone table lists under 75,000 distinct CDR3 sequences. This sample stems from a study of CXCR3-negative and CXCR3-positive naive CD8 T cells. Notes on the study in general: TRB CDR3 properties indicated TCR strength, while surface CD5 was similar across naive subsets. The TRB CDR3s that CXCR3-positive naive cells carried were more hydrophobic than those of CXCR3-negative naive cells. Unlike memory cells, which differed, naive CXCR3-negative and CXCR3-positive cells had similar TRBV-TRBJ usage.

A CD45RO-CCR7+CD27+CD95- phenotype identified naive CD8+ T cells. Input material: naive CXCR3+ CD8+ T cells from blood. Sample subset: CD45RO-CCR7+CD27+CD95- naive CD8+ T cells expressing CXCR3 (TNR3+). This TCR derives from a human donor in good health. Some clones in this sample may be carry-over from other donors' samples. The chain links TRBV28 to TRBJ2-1; TCRdb's D call of TRBD1 is untestable without DNA. The CDR3 loop reads CASSWTAYNEQFF.